This T cell receptor beta chain stems from a study of blood T cell repertoires in COVID-19. Trimming took 5 bases from V and 3 from J; bases not matched to a gene: 13. Germline V gene sequence: CDR1 SEHNR, CDR2 FQNEAQ (reference sequence). The CDR3 sequence is 16 residues long. The table lists this clone with many counts. Repertoires were generated with immunoSEQ multiplex PCR, while TCRdb's copy carries only in-frame clones and drops some. This table has a few hundred thousand clones, about 86% appearing once. The cohort comprised adults aged roughly 18 to 95 years residing in under 25 US areas. The sequenced sample consisted of PBMCs or T cells enriched from blood (not recorded which). This sequence joins TRBV7-9 and TRBJ2-7; 7 bases fit TRBD2. The clonotype was recovered from a woman aged 40 to 50 with acute COVID-19. The CDR3 sequence is CASSDPGGVLGYEQYF. The CDR3 region has the DNA TGTGCCAGCAGCGATCCTGGGGGGGTATTAGGCTACGAGCAGTACTTC. The variable domain in full, completed from reference TRBV7-9 and TRBJ2-7, reads DTGVSQNPRHKITKRGQNVTFRCDPISEHNRLYWYRQTLGQGPEFLTYFQNEAQLEKSRLLSDRFSAERPKGSFSTLEIQRTEQGDSAMYLCASSDPGGVLGYEQYFGPGTRLTVT.